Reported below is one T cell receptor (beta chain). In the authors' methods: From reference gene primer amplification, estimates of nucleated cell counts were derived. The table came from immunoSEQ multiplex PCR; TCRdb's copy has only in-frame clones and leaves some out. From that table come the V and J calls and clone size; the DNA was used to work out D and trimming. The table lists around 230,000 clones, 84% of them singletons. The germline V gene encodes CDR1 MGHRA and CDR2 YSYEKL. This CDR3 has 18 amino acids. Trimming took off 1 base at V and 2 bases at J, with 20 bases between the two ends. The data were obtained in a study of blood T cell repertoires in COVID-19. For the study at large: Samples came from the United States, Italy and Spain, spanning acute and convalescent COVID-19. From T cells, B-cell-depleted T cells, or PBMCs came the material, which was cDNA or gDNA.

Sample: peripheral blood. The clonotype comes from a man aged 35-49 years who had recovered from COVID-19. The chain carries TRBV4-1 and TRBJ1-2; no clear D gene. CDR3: CASSQASRPTNRNYGYTF. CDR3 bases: TGCGCCAGCAGCCAAGCTTCCAGACCCACTAATAGAAACTATGGCTACACCTTC.